This T cell receptor beta chain was identified during a study of T-cell reconstitution after alpha-beta-depleted transplantation in children. The CDR3 is made up of 15 amino acids. In germline, CDR1 is SEHNR, CDR2 FQNEAQ (reference sequence). Concerning this clonotype: A much larger clone sits a single nucleotide away, making a read error possible.

Using unique molecular identifiers, the investigators prepared the TCRbeta library. One entry per CDR3 protein results from TCRdb running MiXCR on the PCR reads. The table lists hundreds of thousands of distinct CDR3 sequences, around 16% of them singletons. V gene TRBV7-9 combines with J gene TRBJ2-1, with 8 bases lining up with TRBD2. Sample: PBMCs from the stem cell graft donor, taken from the stem cell graft. This TCR was sampled from a human donor who donated a stem cell graft to a child with acute myeloid leukemia. In DNA, the CDR3 is TGTGCCAGCAGCTTCGACCCGGGGGGGTACAATGACCAGTTCTTC. Its protein is CASSFDPGGYNDQFF. Full variable domain (outside the CDR3, taken from reference TRBV7-9 and TRBJ2-1): DTGVSQNPRHKITKRGQNVTFRCDPISEHNRLYWYRQTLGQGPEFLTYFQNEAQLEKSRLLSDRFSAERPKGSFSTLEIQRTEQGDSAMYLCASSFDPGGYNDQFFGPGTRLTVL.